The 28 T cell receptor beta chains reported below all come from one sample, sequenced in a study of blood T cell repertoires in COVID-19. Libraries were prepared by immunoSEQ multiplex PCR; TCRdb keeps only in-frame clonotypes and omits some of them. Among 95,000 to 150,000 clones listed, around 91% were seen once. Sequencing input: peripheral blood. The receptors were sampled from a man aged 70 or older with active or convalescent COVID-19.

The V call is TRBV19, the J call TRBJ2-4; 10 bases map to TRBD1. CDR3 size: 17 residues. V lost 7 bases to trimming and J lost 2 bases; unmatched junction nucleotides: 11. Per the germline V gene, CDR1 is LNHDA and CDR2 is SQIVND (reference sequence). The CDR3 region is CASKGTGVSLSKNIQYF. CDR3 coding DNA: TGTGCCAGTAAGGGGACAGGGGTGTCCCTGTCCAAAAACATTCAGTACTTC.

The gene calls are TRBV6-4 and TRBJ1-2, with a weak D call TRBD1 (6 bases). The CDR3 sequence is 17 residues long. The V gene lost 0 bases and the J gene lost 2 bases, with 16 bases spanning the gap. CDR1 is MRHNA and CDR2 is SNTAGT in the germline V gene. The CDR3 reads CASSDSGRGSENYGYTF. CDR3 coding DNA: TGTGCCAGCAGTGACTCGGGCAGGGGATCAGAAAACTATGGCTACACCTTC.

This chain joins TRBV11-1 and TRBJ1-5; tentative D call: TRBD1 (6 bases). This CDR3 region has 14 residues. The germline V gene encodes CDR1 SGHAT and CDR2 FQDESV (reference sequence). V gave up 5 bases and J gave up 0 bases, with 8 bases separating them. The CDR3 DNA reads TGTGCCAGCAGCAAGGACAGTAGCAATCAGCCCCAGCATTTT. Amino acids: CASSKDSSNQPQHF.

This clone was detected once. The chain couples TRBV28 to TRBJ1-2; 7 bases align to TRBD1. V was pared by 6 bases and J by 5 bases, with 9 bases of the junction left unmatched. CDR1 and CDR2 (germline): MDHEN, SYDVKM. The CDR3 has 14 amino acids. The CDR3 DNA reads TGTGCCAGCAGCCCCCGTGGACAGGTTTATGGCTACACCTTC. It specifies CASSPRGQVYGYTF.

This clone has a single count. The CDR3 bases are TGTGCCAGCAGCGGTGAACCGGGACAGCTTAATGAAAAACTGTTTTTT. Translating gives CASSGEPGQLNEKLFF. V is TRBV5-6 and J is TRBJ1-4; TRBD1 aligns across 7 bases. The CDR3 covers 16 residues. CDR1 is SGHDT and CDR2 is YYEEEE in the germline V gene. J was trimmed by 4 bases and V by 4 bases; bases with no gene match: 10. The full variable domain, rest sourced from reference TRBV5-6 and TRBJ1-4, is DAGVTQSPTHLIKTRGQQVTLRCSPKSGHDTVSWYQQALGQGPQFIFQYYEEEERQRGNFPDRFSGHQFPNYSSELNVNALLLGDSALYLCASSGEPGQLNEKLFFGSGTQLSVL.

The J gene is TRBJ1-1, the V gene TRBV18, with a possible D match to TRBD1 (6 bases). Between the trimmed V and J ends, which lost 6 bases and 5 bases, there was a span of 19 bases. The CDR3 is 15 amino acids. Germline CDR1 is KGHSH and CDR2 is LQKENI. CDR3 sequence (DNA): TGTGCCAGCTCGCCCCTAACAGGACAGACGACTGAAGCTTTCTTT. This encodes CASSPLTGQTTEAFF.

This chain joins TRBV5-1 and TRBJ2-1; 15 bases map to TRBD2. This CDR3 is built from 16 residues. V was pared by 3 bases and J by 7 bases, with 5 bases of the junction left unmatched. CDR1 is SGHRS and CDR2 is YFSETQ in the germline V gene. This CDR3 reads CASSSGLAGGLNEQFF. CDR3 coding DNA: TGCGCCAGCAGCTCCGGACTAGCGGGAGGGCTTAATGAGCAGTTCTTC.

The chain recombines TRBV4-1 with TRBJ2-7; 7 bases are shared with TRBD1. V lost 2 bases to trimming and J lost 3 bases; unmatched junction nucleotides: 1. CDR3 length: 13 residues. Per germline, CDR1 MGHRA and CDR2 YSYEKL. The CDR3 loop reads CASSQHRGYEQYF. The DNA of the CDR3 is TGCGCCAGCAGCCAACACAGGGGCTACGAGCAGTACTTC.

This chain joins TRBV18 and TRBJ2-1, with TRBD2 identical over 8 bases. The J segment lost 9 bases and the V segment lost 6 bases, leaving 13 bases of the junction unmatched. The CDR3 sequence is 15 residues long. Per germline, CDR1 KGHSH and CDR2 LQKENI. Here the CDR3 reads CASSNSGVGVSEQFF. The CDR3 region has the DNA TGTGCCAGCTCTAATAGCGGGGTTGGAGTAAGTGAGCAGTTCTTC.

This chain connects TRBV21-1 to TRBJ2-7; the table's D call of TRBD2 was not tested on the DNA. TRBV21-1 is designated a pseudogene. The CDR3 is made up of 15 amino acids. CDR3 DNA: TGTGCCAGCAGCAAAAGTCCAGCGAGCTCCTACGAGCAGTACTTC. It is translated as CASSKSPASSYEQYF.

The chain joins TRBV30 to TRBJ2-3; TRBD2 agrees at 9 bases. Looked up from germline, CDR1 is GTSNPN and CDR2 is SVGIG (reference sequence). The CDR3 is 14 residues long. The CDR3 sequence: CAALTSGNTDTQYF. CDR3 sequence (DNA): TGTGCTGCTCTGACTAGCGGTAACACAGATACGCAGTATTTT.

J is TRBJ2-7 and V is TRBV28; 11 bases are shared with TRBD2. The J segment lost 2 bases and the V segment lost 6 bases, leaving 12 bases of the junction unmatched. The CDR3 runs to 17 residues. Per the germline V gene, CDR1 is MDHEN and CDR2 is SYDVKM. The CDR3 protein is CASRRAPLAGGTYEQYF. CDR3 bases: TGTGCCAGCAGGCGCGCCCCCCTAGCGGGAGGCACCTACGAGCAGTACTTC.

V usage is TRBV10-3 and J usage is TRBJ1-2; TRBD1 aligns across 10 bases. The V gene end was trimmed by 10 bases and the J gene end by 12 bases; junction bases not matched to a gene: 11. The germline gives CDR1 ENHRY, CDR2 SYGVKD. The CDR3 is 12 residues long. CDR3 amino acids: CATGTGEFKNTF. The DNA of the CDR3 is TGTGCCACCGGGACAGGGGAATTCAAAAACACCTTC.

The genes are TRBV7-3 and TRBJ1-2, with D perhaps matching TRBD1 (6 bases). The CDR3 loop spans 15 amino acids. Germline-derived CDR1 and CDR2 are SGHTA and FQGTGA. V lost 5 bases and J lost 0, with 13 bases in between. The CDR3 protein is CASSPGTSPNYGYTF. As DNA, the CDR3 is TGTGCCAGCAGCCCCGGGACATCACCTAACTATGGCTACACCTTC. Drawing the rest from reference TRBV7-3 and TRBJ1-2, the complete variable domain is GAGVSQTPSNKVTEKGKYVELRCDPISGHTALYWYRQSLGQGPEFLIYFQGTGAADDSGLPNDRFFAVRPEGSVSTLKIQRTERGDSAVYLCASSPGTSPNYGYTFGSGTRLTVV.

The chain carries TRBV7-2 and TRBJ1-3; D gene unclear. CDR3 size: 15 residues. The germline gives CDR1 SGHTA, CDR2 FQGNSA. The ends were cut back, 2 bases at V and 0 bases at J, with 8 bases in the middle. CDR3 loop: CASSLSSSSGNTIYF. CDR3 sequence (DNA): TGTGCCAGCAGCTTATCCTCCAGCTCTGGAAACACCATATATTTT.

The V call is TRBV27, the J call TRBJ2-3; 8 nucleotides align to TRBD2. The CDR3 spans 15 residues. Germline V gene sequence: CDR1 MNHEY, CDR2 SMNVEV (reference sequence). V was pared by 4 bases and J by 1 base, with 4 bases of the junction left unmatched. CDR3 bases: TGTGCCAGCAGTTCCCTGCGGGAGGGCACAGATACGCAGTATTTT. As protein: CASSSLREGTDTQYF.

The V call is TRBV7-9, the J call TRBJ2-7, with 13 bases identical to TRBD2. V was clipped by 4 bases and J by 3 bases; unmatched bases: 6. Germline assignment: CDR1 SEHNR and CDR2 FQNEAQ (reference sequence). The CDR3 is 16 amino acids. The CDR3 loop reads CASSSPGTSGDYEQYF. The CDR3 coding sequence is TGTGCCAGCAGCTCCCCCGGGACTAGCGGGGACTACGAGCAGTACTTC. Together with reference TRBV7-9 and TRBJ2-7, the CDR3 gives the full variable domain: DTGVSQNPRHKITKRGQNVTFRCDPISEHNRLYWYRQTLGQGPEFLTYFQNEAQLEKSRLLSDRFSAERPKGSFSTLEIQRTEQGDSAMYLCASSSPGTSGDYEQYFGPGTRLTVT.

The rearrangement links TRBV2 to TRBJ2-7, with D possibly being TRBD2 (6 bases). Germline CDR1 and CDR2: SNHLY and FYNNEI. The CDR3 runs to 13 residues. The germline V and J ends were trimmed by 8 bases and 1 base, with 12 bases remaining between them. The CDR3 DNA reads TGTGCCAGCGGCGCAGGGACTTCCTACGAGCAGTACTTC. Translated: CASGAGTSYEQYF.

The chain combines TRBV19 with TRBJ2-3; no reliable D call. The CDR3 covers 15 residues. CDR1 and CDR2 (germline): LNHDA, SQIVND (reference sequence). Trimming stripped 2 bases from V and 5 bases from J, with 14 bases between. The CDR3 DNA reads TGTGCCAGTAGTATATACCCCCGAACCGGAGATACGCAGTATTTT. It codes for CASSIYPRTGDTQYF.

J is TRBJ2-5 and V is TRBV11-2; D might be TRBD2 (5 bases). This CDR3 has 15 residues. Germline CDR1 SGHAT, CDR2 FQNNGV. Trimming removed 0 bases at V and 5 bases at J, with 13 bases between. The CDR3 loop is CASSLELIASETQYF. CDR3 in DNA: TGTGCCAGCAGCTTAGAATTGATAGCGTCGGAGACCCAGTACTTC.

The chain is built from TRBV5-5 and TRBJ1-2, with a tentative D call TRBD1 (5 bases). V lost 0 bases to trimming and J lost 3 bases, with 6 bases between them. CDR1 SGHKS and CDR2 YYEKEE come from the germline V gene (reference sequence). The CDR3 loop spans 13 amino acids. This CDR3 is CASSLEQDYGYTF. The DNA for the CDR3 is TGTGCCAGCAGCTTGGAACAGGACTATGGCTACACCTTC.

The chain is built from TRBV5-1 and TRBJ2-7; possible D gene TRBD2, 6 bases. Germline V CDR1 and CDR2: SGHRS, YFSETQ. V lost 0 bases, J lost 4 bases, and 14 bases lay in between. The CDR3 runs to 15 residues. For the CDR3, the DNA is TGCGCCAGCAGCTTGGACGGGACTGGGATATACGAGCAGTACTTC. Its translation is CASSLDGTGIYEQYF. The entire variable domain, with the rest obtained from reference TRBV5-1 and TRBJ2-7, is as follows: KAGVTQTPRYLIKTRGQQVTLSCSPISGHRSVSWYQQTPGQGLQFLFEYFSETQRNKGNFPGRFSGRQFSNSRSEMNVSTLELGDSALYLCASSLDGTGIYEQYFGPGTRLTVT.

The chain recombines TRBV5-1 with TRBJ2-1; D perhaps matches TRBD1 (6 bases). The germline V gene has CDR1 SGHRS and CDR2 YFSETQ. Trimming cost V 2 bases and J 9 bases, with 9 bases left between them. The CDR3 is made up of 12 amino acids. CDR3 residues: CASSLTGFEQFF. In DNA, the CDR3 is TGCGCCAGCAGCTTAACAGGGTTTGAGCAGTTCTTC.

This clone was observed a handful of times. The chain recombines TRBV5-6 with TRBJ2-2; weak D call: TRBD1 (5 bases). This CDR3 contains 16 residues. Germline V gene lookup returns CDR1 SGHDT and CDR2 YYEEEE. Trimming cost V 0 bases and J 4 bases, with 13 bases left between them. Written as DNA, the CDR3 is TGTGCCAGCAGCTTGGTGCCAGGGCCTAGCACCGGGGAGCTGTTTTTT. Translating gives CASSLVPGPSTGELFF.

V is TRBV19 and J is TRBJ2-2, with TRBD2 matching over 13 bases. Per germline, CDR1 LNHDA and CDR2 SQIVND (reference sequence). The CDR3 sequence is 16 residues long. The J segment lost 2 bases and the V segment lost 5 bases, leaving 2 bases of the junction unmatched. CDR3 nucleotides: TGTGCCAGTAGTGAGGGACTAGCGGGAAACACCGGGGAGCTGTTTTTT. It is translated as CASSEGLAGNTGELFF.

The gene calls are TRBV27 and TRBJ2-3, with 7 bases fitting TRBD2. CDR1 and CDR2 from the germline V gene are MNHEY and SMNVEV (reference sequence). Trimming removed 5 bases from V and 6 bases from J; junction bases left unmatched: 8. The CDR3 has 14 residues. As DNA, the CDR3 is TGTGCCAGCAGTCCTGAGCGGGAACGGGATACGCAGTATTTT. It encodes CASSPERERDTQYF.

The chain recombines TRBV10-3 with TRBJ2-1; 7 bases fit TRBD1. This CDR3 region has 14 residues. The germline V gene encodes CDR1 ENHRY and CDR2 SYGVKD. J gave up 5 bases and V 6 bases, and 7 bases lay outside the gene matches. The CDR3 loop reads CAISVTGIHNEQFF. As DNA, the CDR3 is TGTGCCATCAGCGTGACAGGGATCCACAATGAGCAGTTCTTC.

The J gene is TRBJ1-1, the V gene TRBV3-1 (or the pseudogene TRBV3-2); D call uncertain. CDR3 size: 14 residues. Germline V lookup: CDR1 LGHDT, CDR2 YNNKEL (reference sequence). Trimming removed 5 bases at V and 1 base at J, with 11 bases between. The CDR3 here is CASSDGPGNTEAFF. DNA for the CDR3: TGTGCCAGCAGCGATGGGCCAGGGAACACTGAAGCTTTCTTT.